The clone carrying this T cell receptor (beta chain) has at least ten counts. MiXCR, run by TCRdb on the 5' RACE reads, gives a single entry per CDR3 protein. This sample has under 35,000 distinct CDR3 sequences; around 7% occur once, and the top ten carry less than 3%. These data belong to a study of early T cells in non-severe SARS-CoV-2 infection. This clonotype was obtained from an adult who was a healthcare worker with PCR-confirmed SARS-CoV-2 infection or an uninfected control (not recorded which). Sequencing was performed on whole blood.

DNA for the CDR3: TGTGCCACCAGCAGAGATTTAAGGGTTCTGGCCGGGGAGCTGTTTTTT. This sequence encodes CATSRDLRVLAGELFF. The chain has TRBV15 and TRBJ2-2; D is ambiguous. Germline V gives CDR1 LNHNV, CDR2 YYDKDF (reference sequence). The germline V and J ends were trimmed by 0 bases and 6 bases, with 14 bases remaining between them. CDR3 length equals 16 residues.